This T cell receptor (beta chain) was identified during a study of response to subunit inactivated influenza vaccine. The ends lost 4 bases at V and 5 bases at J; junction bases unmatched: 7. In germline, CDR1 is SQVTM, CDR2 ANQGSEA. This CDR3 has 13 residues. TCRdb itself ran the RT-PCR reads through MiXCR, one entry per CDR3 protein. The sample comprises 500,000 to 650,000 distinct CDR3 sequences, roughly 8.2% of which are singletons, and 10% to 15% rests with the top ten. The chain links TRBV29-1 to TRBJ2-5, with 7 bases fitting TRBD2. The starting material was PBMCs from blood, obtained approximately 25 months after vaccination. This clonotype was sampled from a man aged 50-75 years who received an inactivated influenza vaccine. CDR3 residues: CSVGGGPRETQYF. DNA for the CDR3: TGCAGCGTTGGGGGAGGGCCACGGGAGACCCAGTACTTC.